What follows are 29 T cell receptor beta chains derived from one specimen sequenced in a study of T cell clonotyping in hematopoietic cell transplantation. Only in-frame clones appear in the TCRdb table, and some are missing; sequencing was by immunoSEQ multiplex PCR. The table includes about 5,100 clones, about 33% detected once. This sample's time point: recipient sample about 28 days before transplant, after cytoreduction. Source: peripheral blood mononuclear cells, taken before stem cell transplant. These receptors originate from a man aged 50 or older with myelofibrosis. Some clones in this sample may be carry-over from other donors' samples.

This clone appeared a few times. This chain uses TRBV11-2 with TRBJ2-3, with D unclear. The CDR3 covers 13 residues. The V end lost 2 bases, the J end lost 8 bases, and 11 bases lay between the germline ends. Germline loops: CDR1 SGHAT, CDR2 FQNNGV. The CDR3: CASSLSRDGTQYF. In DNA form, the CDR3 reads TGTGCCAGCAGCTTAAGTCGCGATGGTACGCAGTATTTT.

The V call is TRBV30, the J call TRBJ1-1, with 7 bases matching TRBD1. Trimming took 2 bases from V and 6 from J; bases not matched to a gene: 9. This CDR3 is built from 14 residues. CDR1 and CDR2 from the germline V gene are GTSNPN and SVGIG (reference sequence). The CDR3 loop reads CAWSPLTGTAEAFF. CDR3 bases: TGTGCCTGGAGTCCGTTAACCGGGACAGCTGAAGCTTTCTTT. Supplemented by reference TRBV30 and TRBJ1-1, the full variable domain reads SQTIHQWPATLVQPVGSPLSLECTVEGTSNPNLYWYRQAAGRGLQLLFYSVGIGQISSEVPQNLSASRPQDRQFILSSKKLLLSDSGFYLCAWSPLTGTAEAFFGQGTRLTVV.

The rearrangement joins TRBV6-1 to TRBJ1-5; D not certain. V lost 7 bases to trimming and J lost 1 base, with 11 bases between them. Germline lookup yields CDR1 MNHNS and CDR2 SASEGT. This CDR3 spans 14 amino acids. CDR3: CASKIGESNQPQHF. CDR3 in DNA: TGTGCCAGCAAGATCGGGGAGAGCAATCAGCCCCAGCATTTT.

This clone has more than one count but fewer than ten. The chain employs TRBV6-6 and TRBJ2-5; D not certain. The CDR3 length is 13 residues. CDR1 is MNHNY and CDR2 is SVGAGI in the germline V gene (reference sequence). V lost 2 bases, J lost 2 bases, and 6 bases lay in between. CDR3 sequence: CASSYPEQETQYF. In nucleotides, the CDR3 is TGTGCCAGCAGTTACCCCGAGCAAGAGACCCAGTACTTC.

The chain recombines TRBV30 with TRBJ2-1; D gene ambiguous. Trimming shortened V by 2 bases and J by 6 bases, and 11 bases separated the two germline ends. This CDR3 contains 13 residues. Looked up from germline, CDR1 is GTSNPN and CDR2 is SVGIG (reference sequence). The CDR3: CAWSKSVRNEQFF. The CDR3, as DNA: TGTGCCTGGAGTAAGTCGGTCCGCAATGAGCAGTTCTTC. Looking up the rest from reference TRBV30 and TRBJ2-1 gives the full variable domain: SQTIHQWPATLVQPVGSPLSLECTVEGTSNPNLYWYRQAAGRGLQLLFYSVGIGQISSEVPQNLSASRPQDRQFILSSKKLLLSDSGFYLCAWSKSVRNEQFFGPGTRLTVL.

A few counts support this clone. The V and J genes are TRBV7-2 and TRBJ1-2; TRBD1 aligns across 8 bases. V trimming: 0 bases; J trimming: 6 bases; junction bases outside the gene matches: 6. The germline V gene encodes CDR1 SGHTA and CDR2 FQGNSA. The CDR3 totals 15 residues. The CDR3 loop reads CASSLARTGFDGYTF. Here the CDR3 DNA reads TGTGCCAGCAGCTTAGCGAGGACAGGGTTTGATGGCTACACCTTC.

This clone was counted between two and nine times. The V gene is TRBV4-1, the J gene TRBJ2-5, with TRBD2 as a possible D gene (6 bases). Trimming removed 6 bases at V and 7 bases at J, with 15 bases between. Looked up from germline, CDR1 is MGHRA and CDR2 is YSYEKL. The CDR3 spans 13 residues. This chain's CDR3 is CASRRRTGGTQYF. In nucleotides, the CDR3 is TGCGCCAGCAGACGCAGGACCGGGGGGACCCAGTACTTC.

This sequence joins TRBV2 and TRBJ1-6; D is unclear. The germline V gene encodes CDR1 SNHLY and CDR2 FYNNEI. Trimming removed 1 base from V and 6 bases from J, with 7 bases in between. The CDR3 has 14 residues. This CDR3 reads CASSEDGPNSPLHF. The CDR3 DNA follows: TGTGCCAGCAGTGAAGATGGTCCTAATTCACCCCTCCACTTT.

This clone has only a few counts. The V gene is TRBV6-5, the J gene TRBJ1-1; TRBD1 aligns across 7 bases. CDR3 length: 13 amino acids. V was pared by 7 bases and J by 4 bases, with 6 bases of the junction left unmatched. Germline V lookup: CDR1 MNHEY, CDR2 SVGAGI. CDR3 sequence reads: CASTKSGGTEAFF. The CDR3 DNA follows: TGTGCCAGCACCAAATCAGGGGGCACTGAAGCTTTCTTT.

As DNA, the CDR3 is TGTGCCTGGAGTGGAGGGGGCGGTAATTCACCCCTCCACTTT. Protein: CAWSGGGGNSPLHF. The chain employs TRBV30 and TRBJ1-6; 7 bases line up with TRBD1. The CDR3 consists of 14 residues. J lost 6 bases, V lost 1 base, and 3 bases had no gene match. Germline V gene data show CDR1 as GTSNPN and CDR2 as SVGIG (reference sequence).

This clone was counted between two and nine times. The chain is built from TRBV7-6 and TRBJ1-1; D might be TRBD1 (5 bases). The germline V gene has CDR1 SGHVS and CDR2 FNYEAQ. With 5 bases removed from V and 1 base from J, the gap between germline ends came to 8 bases. The CDR3 length is 13 residues. The CDR3 nucleotides read TGTGCCAGCAGCCGCGACAGGAACACTGAAGCTTTCTTT. It is translated as CASSRDRNTEAFF.

This clone was seen just once. The chain uses TRBV25-1 and TRBJ1-6; D gene uncertain. The germline V gene encodes CDR1 MGHDK and CDR2 SYGVNS. V was pared by 1 base and J by 9 bases, with 13 bases between. This CDR3 comprises 15 residues. CDR3 residues: CASSEWLGHGSPLHF. The CDR3 DNA sequence: TGTGCCAGCAGTGAATGGTTAGGGCACGGTTCACCCCTCCACTTT.

This clone was seen only a few times. This rearrangement joins TRBV2 to TRBJ2-7; 9 nucleotides match TRBD1. The junction had 5 bases not matched to a gene; V was cut back by 5 bases and J by 3 bases. Germline loops: CDR1 SNHLY, CDR2 FYNNEI. The CDR3 covers 14 residues. The DNA of the CDR3 is TGTGCCAGCAGTCTAGGACAGGGGAACTACGAGCAGTACTTC. Protein: CASSLGQGNYEQYF.

This clone was recorded only once. The chain is built from TRBV25-1 and TRBJ1-2, with D unclear. The ends were cut back, 2 bases at V and 11 bases at J, with 9 bases in the middle. This CDR3 is built from 11 residues. Germline V gene lookup returns CDR1 MGHDK and CDR2 SYGVNS. The CDR3 coding sequence is TGTGCCAGCAGTGAAAATAGGGCTTACACCTTC. Its protein is CASSENRAYTF.

This clone has a handful of counts. The rearrangement links TRBV13 to TRBJ2-7; D is ambiguous. The CDR3 extends over 16 amino acids. Germline loops: CDR1 PRHDT, CDR2 FYEKMQ (reference sequence). V was trimmed by 0 bases and J by 3 bases, leaving 15 bases between them. Here the CDR3 DNA reads TGTGCCAGCAGCTTAGGCTGGGCCGTTAGTGACTACGAGCAGTACTTC. It translates to CASSLGWAVSDYEQYF.

The chain uses TRBV30 and TRBJ1-2, with 10 bases matching TRBD1. J was trimmed by 6 bases and V by 5 bases; bases with no gene match: 3. The germline V gene encodes CDR1 GTSNPN and CDR2 SVGIG (reference sequence). The CDR3 totals 12 residues. In nucleotides, the CDR3 is TGTGCCTGGGGCGACAGGGGGCATGGCTACACCTTC. It yields the protein CAWGDRGHGYTF. Full variable domain (missing parts from reference TRBV30 and TRBJ1-2): SQTIHQWPATLVQPVGSPLSLECTVEGTSNPNLYWYRQAAGRGLQLLFYSVGIGQISSEVPQNLSASRPQDRQFILSSKKLLLSDSGFYLCAWGDRGHGYTFGSGTRLTVV.

This chain uses TRBV28 with TRBJ1-2; weak D call: TRBD1 (6 bases). The germline CDR1 and CDR2 sequences are MDHEN and SYDVKM. The CDR3 length is 14 residues. Trimming shortened V by 6 bases and J by 4 bases, and 15 bases separated the two germline ends. The CDR3, as DNA: TGTGCCAGCAGGAACCCAGGGGTAACCTATGGCTACACCTTC. This gives the protein CASRNPGVTYGYTF.

This clone was counted only a few times. This chain joins TRBV2 and TRBJ1-5; no reliable D call. The CDR3 loop spans 12 amino acids. The germline V gene encodes CDR1 SNHLY and CDR2 FYNNEI. The ends were cut back, 6 bases at V and 5 bases at J, with 8 bases in the middle. Here the CDR3 DNA reads TGTGCCAGCAGAGATGATGATCAGCCCCAGCATTTT. This codes for CASRDDDQPQHF.

This clone was detected a few times. A read error is possible here, since a much larger clone lies one base away. Other DNA sequences in this sample translate to the same CDR3. The J gene is TRBJ1-5, the V gene TRBV25-1, with 7 bases identical to TRBD1. The CDR3 runs 15 residues. Germline V gene data show CDR1 as MGHDK and CDR2 as SYGVNS. The ends lost 6 bases at V and 1 base at J; junction bases unmatched: 6. The DNA of the CDR3 is TGTGCCAGCAGCCCGGGACAGTACAGCAATCAGCCCCAGCATTTT. Translation gives CASSPGQYSNQPQHF.

This clone came up a few times. The genes are TRBV2 and TRBJ2-1, with no clear D. V lost 6 bases and J 3 bases, leaving 3 bases between the germline ends. The CDR3 has 11 residues. Germline CDR1 and CDR2: SNHLY and FYNNEI. CDR3 bases: TGTGCCAGCAGGGACTACAATGAGCAGTTCTTC. Amino acid sequence: CASRDYNEQFF.

J is TRBJ1-2 and V is TRBV29-1; D might be TRBD1 (6 bases). Per germline, CDR1 SQVTM and CDR2 ANQGSEA. This CDR3 is built from 12 residues. Trimming removed 5 bases at V and 0 bases at J, with 7 bases between. In DNA, the CDR3 is TGCAGCGTTCGGACAGCTAACTATGGCTACACCTTC. Its protein product is CSVRTANYGYTF.

The V call is TRBV6-1, the J call TRBJ2-7; no clear D gene. Trimming removed 9 bases at V and 3 bases at J, with 12 bases between. Germline V gene lookup returns CDR1 MNHNS and CDR2 SASEGT. CDR3 length: 12 amino acids. Written as DNA, the CDR3 is TGTGCCAGTGATGAGAACCTCTACGAGCAGTACTTC. Its translation: CASDENLYEQYF.

In this sample, this clone turned up a few times. This chain joins TRBV6-5 and TRBJ1-1; D is unresolved. Germline V gene sequence: CDR1 MNHEY, CDR2 SVGAGI. V was shortened by 6 bases and J by 6 bases, with 11 bases between the two germline ends. The length of the CDR3 is 12 residues. As DNA, the CDR3 is TGTGCCAGCAGGGAAGGAGTCTCTGAAGCTTTCTTT. Translating it yields CASREGVSEAFF.

This clone was detected only a few times. The V call is TRBV27, the J call TRBJ1-2; 7 bases agree with TRBD1. V trimming: 3 bases; J trimming: 0 bases; junction bases outside the gene matches: 4. This CDR3 contains 15 residues. Germline CDR1 is MNHEY and CDR2 is SMNVEV (reference sequence). DNA of the CDR3: TGTGCCAGCAGTTTCGACAGGGCAGCTAACTATGGCTACACCTTC. The encoded protein is CASSFDRAANYGYTF.

This clone was observed a few times. This sequence joins TRBV25-1 and TRBJ2-7; 11 bases fit TRBD2. The CDR3 has 15 amino acids. Germline assignment: CDR1 MGHDK and CDR2 SYGVNS. The V segment lost 2 bases and the J segment 3 bases; nucleotides outside the gene matches: 3. The CDR3 sequence: CASSEELAGVYEQYF. DNA of the CDR3: TGTGCCAGCAGTGAAGAACTAGCGGGGGTCTACGAGCAGTACTTC.

This clone was seen a few times. The chain links TRBV6-5 to TRBJ2-7; D gene unclear. Trimming removed 6 bases at V and 2 bases at J, with 8 bases between. The germline V gene encodes CDR1 MNHEY and CDR2 SVGAGI. The CDR3 covers 12 residues. For the CDR3, the DNA is TGTGCCAGCAGGACGGAAGCCTACGAGCAGTACTTC. This translates into CASRTEAYEQYF.

The genes are TRBV30 and TRBJ2-5; D ambiguous. Germline CDR1 reads GTSNPN; CDR2 reads SVGIG (reference sequence). The CDR3 sequence is 11 residues long. Trimming shortened V by 0 bases and J by 4 bases, and 3 bases separated the two germline ends. The CDR3 spells CAWSVLETQYF. The CDR3 coding sequence is TGTGCCTGGAGTGTGTTAGAGACCCAGTACTTC. Based on the CDR3 plus reference TRBV30 and TRBJ2-5, the full variable domain is SQTIHQWPATLVQPVGSPLSLECTVEGTSNPNLYWYRQAAGRGLQLLFYSVGIGQISSEVPQNLSASRPQDRQFILSSKKLLLSDSGFYLCAWSVLETQYFGPGTRLLVL.

The gene calls are TRBV2 and TRBJ2-1; TRBD1 is a possible D gene (6 bases). The CDR3 spans 14 residues. The V and J ends lost 5 bases and 8 bases respectively, with 16 bases between them. Germline assignment: CDR1 SNHLY and CDR2 FYNNEI. CDR3 sequence reads: CASSRDRTPDEQFF. CDR3 bases: TGTGCCAGCAGTAGAGACAGGACCCCCGATGAGCAGTTCTTC.

The CDR3 loop reads CASANSYEQYF. The CDR3 region has the DNA TGTGCCAGCGCAAACTCCTACGAGCAGTACTTC. The V call is TRBV6-5, the J call TRBJ2-7; D unclear. Germline V gene data show CDR1 as MNHEY and CDR2 as SVGAGI. CDR3 size: 11 residues. V gave up 8 bases and J gave up 0 bases, with 5 bases separating them.